These 7 T cell receptor beta chains came from one sample sequenced in a study of blood T cell repertoires in COVID-19. Generated by immunoSEQ multiplex PCR, the TCRdb table keeps only in-frame clones and is missing some. The sample yields about 390,000 clones, over 75% seen once. Sequencing was done on a sample of peripheral blood. Receptors originate from a woman between 55 and 75 years old with COVID-19, enrolled during active disease.

This rearrangement joins TRBV7-3 to TRBJ2-7; weak D call: TRBD1 (5 bases). V lost 1 base and J lost 6, with 13 bases in between. The CDR3 has 14 residues. The germline CDR1 and CDR2 sequences are SGHTA and FQGTGA. The CDR3 region has the DNA TGTGCCAGCAGCTTAAGGGGCGGTTTAAGCGAGCAGTACTTC. This translates into CASSLRGGLSEQYF.

This clone has just a few counts. The genes are TRBV2 and TRBJ1-4, with 8 bases that match TRBD1. CDR1 is SNHLY, CDR2 FYNNEI, per germline. Losses at the gene ends were 7 bases for V and 0 bases for J; bases not matched to a gene: 10. The CDR3 contains 17 residues. CDR3 DNA: TGTGCCAGCACAGGGAGGGACAGGAGTTCAACTAATGAAAAACTGTTTTTT. This translates into CASTGRDRSSTNEKLFF. Together with reference TRBV2 and TRBJ1-4, the CDR3 gives the full variable domain: EPEVTQTPSHQVTQMGQEVILRCVPISNHLYFYWYRQILGQKVEFLVSFYNNEISEKSEIFDDQFSVERPDGSNFTLKIRSTKLEDSAMYFCASTGRDRSSTNEKLFFGSGTQLSVL.

The J gene is TRBJ1-6, the V gene TRBV6-1; possible D gene TRBD1, 5 bases. The CDR3 runs to 15 residues. Between the trimmed V and J ends, which lost 2 bases and 10 bases, there was a span of 15 bases. Germline CDR1 and CDR2: MNHNS and SASEGT. CDR3 amino acids: CASSELVRDESPLHF. DNA for the CDR3: TGTGCCAGCAGTGAACTGGTCAGGGATGAGTCACCCCTCCACTTT.

V is TRBV25-1 and J is TRBJ1-1, with TRBD1 matching over 8 bases. Germline assignment: CDR1 MGHDK and CDR2 SYGVNS. J gave up 1 base and V 3 bases, and 4 bases lay outside the gene matches. This CDR3 contains 15 residues. CDR3 protein: CASSDPGQGNTEAFF. The DNA for the CDR3 is TGTGCCAGCAGTGACCCCGGACAGGGGAACACTGAAGCTTTCTTT.

V is TRBV18 and J is TRBJ2-5; the match to TRBD2 covers 13 bases. Trimming removed 3 bases from V and 3 bases from J; junction bases left unmatched: 7. CDR3 length: 17 amino acids. Germline CDR1 reads KGHSH; CDR2 reads LQKENI. The CDR3 here is CASSPDRLAGGKETQYF. CDR3 nucleotides: TGTGCCAGCTCACCGGACCGACTAGCGGGGGGTAAAGAGACCCAGTACTTC. The full variable domain, its missing parts supplied by reference TRBV18 and TRBJ2-5, is NAGVMQNPRHLVRRRGQEARLRCSPMKGHSHVYWYRQLPEEGLKFMVYLQKENIIDESGMPKERFSAEFPKEGPSILRIQQVVRGDSAAYFCASSPDRLAGGKETQYFGPGTRLLVL.

The gene calls are TRBV7-9 and TRBJ1-4; possible D gene TRBD1, 5 bases. V lost 1 base, J lost 10 bases, and 13 bases lay in between. CDR1 is SEHNR and CDR2 is FQNEAQ in the germline V gene (reference sequence). This CDR3 is 14 amino acids long. The CDR3 coding sequence is TGTGCCAGCAGCTTAGAGGCAGGGAATCGAAAACTGTTTTTT. This gives the protein CASSLEAGNRKLFF. The variable domain in full, completed from reference TRBV7-9 and TRBJ1-4, reads DTGVSQNPRHKITKRGQNVTFRCDPISEHNRLYWYRQTLGQGPEFLTYFQNEAQLEKSRLLSDRFSAERPKGSFSTLEIQRTEQGDSAMYLCASSLEAGNRKLFFGSGTQLSVL.

V gene TRBV24-1 combines with J gene TRBJ2-2; D not resolved. The V gene's germline CDR1 is KGHDR and CDR2 SFDVKD. There are 15 residues in the CDR3. V dropped 5 bases and J dropped 4 bases, with 13 bases sitting between them. The CDR3, as DNA: TGTGCCACCAGTGCCAACAGCCTAATCACCGGGGAGCTGTTTTTT. It specifies CATSANSLITGELFF.